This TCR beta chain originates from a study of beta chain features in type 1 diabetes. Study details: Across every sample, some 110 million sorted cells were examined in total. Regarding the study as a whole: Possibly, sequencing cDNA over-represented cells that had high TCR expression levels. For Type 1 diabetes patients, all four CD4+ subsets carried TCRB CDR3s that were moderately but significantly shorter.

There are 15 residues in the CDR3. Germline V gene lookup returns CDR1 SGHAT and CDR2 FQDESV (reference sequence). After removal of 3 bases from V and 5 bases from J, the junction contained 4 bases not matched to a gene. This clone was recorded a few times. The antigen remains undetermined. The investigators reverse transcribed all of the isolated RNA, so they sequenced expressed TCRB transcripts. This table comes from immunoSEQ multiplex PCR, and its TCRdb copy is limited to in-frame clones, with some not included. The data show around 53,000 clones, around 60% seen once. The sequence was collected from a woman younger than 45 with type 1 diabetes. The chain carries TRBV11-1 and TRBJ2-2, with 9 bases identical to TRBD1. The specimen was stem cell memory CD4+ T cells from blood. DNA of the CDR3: TGTGCCAGCAGCTTGGGACAGGGAGAAACCGGGGAGCTGTTTTTT. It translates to CASSLGQGETGELFF.